Sequencing of this T cell receptor beta chain was carried out in a study of graft-versus-host responses after intestinal transplantation (dated by TCRdb to 2020 to 2023). At the level of the whole study: The transplants that recipients got were multivisceral, liver-intestinal, or isolated intestinal. Rather than being sequenced by the commercial service, samples from a few later patients were sequenced in-house on an Illumina MiSeq and processed with MiXCR. A peak of at least 4% donor T cells among recipient peripheral blood mononuclear cells was the definition used for donor T cell macrochimerism. Of the 20 to 30 intestinal transplant recipients enrolled in the cohort, one of whom was a retransplant, a few patients without pretransplant specimens were excluded. To identify alloreactive clones, pre-transplant mixed lymphocyte reaction products were sequenced and then compared with unstimulated pre-transplant donor and recipient T cells. All recipients received anti-thymocyte globulin induction followed by maintenance tacrolimus and steroids for around 3 years. Bulk TCR-beta CDR3 sequencing was used to track graft-versus-host and host-versus-graft alloreactive T cell clones in the graft, circulation and bone marrow after intestinal transplantation. General study outcomes and caveats: High GvH to HvG T cell clonal ratios were observed in the allografts of patients with donor T cell macrochimerism. Early after transplant, peak levels of circulating GvH clones were found to be associated with declines in HvG clones. Conclusions were limited by the relatively low number and heterogeneity of intestinal transplant patients. GvH clones turned up in recipient bone marrow, with some appearing earlier in ileal mucosa or blood, a pattern consistent with an intestinal mucosal origin.

Receptors were amplified or captured by the immunoSEQ multiplex PCR assay. Adaptive Biotechnologies carried out high-throughput TCR-beta CDR3 sequencing of genomic DNA for most patients. Per the source publication's procedure: TCR sequencing data for more than 15 patients were retrieved from Adaptive's ImmunoSEQ software; a few other patients were processed with MiXCR and VDJtools. CDR3 nucleotide sequences shared between donor and recipient were removed because their origin could not be assigned. To count as alloreactive, a clone needed at least 2-fold expansion over unstimulated cells and a minimum CFSE-low frequency of 0.002% (template counts) or 0.001% (read counts). Clones detected in sequenced pre-transplant spleen, lymph node, or MLR CFSE-low populations of the donor or recipient were defined as mappable. The cumulative frequency of alloreactive clones was calculated as a percentage of all sequences, weighted by copy number. The table comes from immuneACCESS by way of TCRdb, which keeps in-frame sequences with V and J called. Part of the clones is missing from these tables; in studies checked, under half for an unresolved V gene and the rest for unknown reasons. V, J and clone size were drawn from that table, and D and trimming were deduced from the DNA. The sample table holds 21,000 or so clones, of which roughly 89% were seen once. The ten largest clones add up to over 4% of the sample.

In regard to this clone: Its antigen target is currently unknown. The sample holds no much larger clone one base away, and base qualities are not on file.

Reading from cysteine to phenylalanine, the CDR3 counts 14 amino acids. The kept DNA is CDR3 alone, 42 bases in frame from the first base. The germline V gene supplies CDR1 SGHRS and CDR2 YFSETQ. V and J lose 1 base and 2 bases, and a span of 8 bases separates them. Blood samples were collected up to 4 times in the first month after transplant and then at least monthly when available. The TCR comes from a human patient who received an intestinal transplant, so some T cells may come from the graft donor. The source material was PBMCs, sampled more than 62 days after intestinal transplantation. This chain is built from TRBV5-1 and TRBJ2-3; confidence is insufficient to name the D gene. The CDR3 reads as follows: CASSLIEDTDTQYF. The sequenced DNA: TGCGCCAGCAGCTTGATAGAGGACACAGATACGCAGTATTTT.